These 17 T cell receptor beta chains came from one sample sequenced in a study of CD8 T cells in ankylosing spondylitis. TCRdb re-analysed the 5' RACE reads in MiXCR, keeping a single row per CDR3 protein. The data hold about 130,000 distinct CDR3 sequences, with approximately 13% observed a single time. Input material: blood, either unsorted or a sorted T cell fraction (not recorded which). These receptors were collected from a female donor with ankylosing spondylitis or in good health (not recorded which).

V and J are TRBV6-2 or TRBV6-3 and TRBJ1-4; no clear D gene. CDR1 and CDR2 (germline): MNHEY, SVGEGT. The germline V and J ends were trimmed by 5 bases and 10 bases, with 17 bases remaining between them. The CDR3 runs to 14 residues. CDR3 DNA sequence: TGTGCCAGCAGTCTACCGGACCCCATGAGAAAACTGTTTTTT. Encoded protein: CASSLPDPMRKLFF.

The chain uses TRBV20-1 and TRBJ1-6, with D hard to call. Germline V gives CDR1 DFQATT, CDR2 SNEGSKA (reference sequence). The V end lost 5 bases, the J end lost 3 bases, and 11 bases lay between the germline ends. The CDR3 extends over 14 amino acids. For the CDR3, the DNA is TGCAGTGCTCCCCTCGGGAACTATAATTCACCCCTCCACTTT. Its translation: CSAPLGNYNSPLHF.

The chain couples TRBV10-3 to TRBJ2-4; no firm D call. Trimming shortened V by 4 bases and J by 4 bases, and 8 bases separated the two germline ends. This CDR3 has 13 residues. CDR1 ENHRY and CDR2 SYGVKD come from the germline V gene. The CDR3 nucleotides read TGTGCCATCAGTGCGCCAGATAAAAACATTCAGTACTTC. As protein: CAISAPDKNIQYF.

This sequence joins TRBV12-1 and TRBJ1-2. TRBV12-1 is given as a pseudogene. This CDR3 region has 13 residues. CDR3 in amino acids: CASSCHGGHGYTF. The CDR3 coding sequence is TGTGCCAGCAGCTGCCACGGCGGGCATGGCTACACCTTC.

The table lists this clonotype with many counts. V and J are TRBV20-1 and TRBJ1-5; D is perhaps TRBD1 (5 bases). Trimming took off 3 bases at V and 5 bases at J, with 14 bases between the two ends. The germline CDR1 and CDR2 sequences are DFQATT and SNEGSKA (reference sequence). The CDR3 runs 14 residues. In DNA, the CDR3 is TGCAGTGCTAGGCCCCTGGCAGGGTATCAGCCCCAGCATTTT. This translates into CSARPLAGYQPQHF.

This clonotype was detected many times. V is TRBV5-1 and J is TRBJ1-1; the match to TRBD1 covers 9 bases. CDR1 is SGHRS, CDR2 YFSETQ, per germline. CDR3 length: 15 amino acids. With V trimmed by 1 base and J by 4 bases, 5 bases remained unmatched. The CDR3 region is CASSLTGQGLTEAFF. Here the CDR3 DNA reads TGCGCCAGCAGCTTGACGGGACAGGGTCTCACTGAAGCTTTCTTT.

Only a few counts were recorded for this clonotype. The chain links TRBV7-9 to TRBJ1-2; 7 bases line up with TRBD1. The V and J ends lost 4 bases and 2 bases, in that order; junction bases with no gene match: 4. The length of the CDR3 is 14 residues. The germline gives CDR1 SEHNR, CDR2 FQNEAQ (reference sequence). The CDR3 loop is CASSSSGQNYGYTF. In nucleotides, the CDR3 is TGTGCCAGCAGCTCTTCGGGACAGAACTATGGCTACACCTTC.

This clonotype was seen at least ten times. The chain links TRBV7-2 to TRBJ2-5; D gene unclear. Germline V gives CDR1 SGHTA, CDR2 FQGNSA. Trimming cost V 1 base and J 4 bases, with 7 bases left between them. The length of the CDR3 is 13 residues. CDR3 nucleotides: TGTGCCAGCAGCTTAGTTGTCCCAGAGACCCAGTACTTC. Translation gives CASSLVVPETQYF.

This chain uses TRBV7-2 with TRBJ1-2; D may be TRBD1 (5 bases). V was trimmed by 1 base and J by 8 bases, leaving 20 bases between them. CDR1 SGHTA and CDR2 FQGNSA come from the germline V gene. CDR3 length equals 16 residues. CDR3 sequence: CASSLVSGGAGLGYTF. In DNA form, the CDR3 reads TGTGCCAGCAGCTTAGTCTCCGGAGGGGCTGGCTTGGGCTACACCTTC.

Points on this clonotype: The germline gene is not matched at one end of the junction; a read error may be the cause. The chain employs TRBV5-1 and TRBJ2-2; D possibly corresponds to TRBD2 (5 bases). This CDR3 has 12 amino acids. The germline V gene encodes CDR1 SGHRS and CDR2 YFSETQ. DNA of the CDR3: TGCGCCAGCAGCTTGCTTACCGGGGAGCCGTTTTTT. Translating it yields CASSLLTGEPFF. The full variable domain, in which reference TRBV5-1 and TRBJ2-2 provide the parts outside the CDR3, is KAGVTQTPRYLIKTRGQQVTLSCSPISGHRSVSWYQQTPGQGLQFLFEYFSETQRNKGNFPGRFSGRQFSNSRSEMNVSTLELGDSALYLCASSLLTGEPFFGEGSRLTVL.

In this sample, this clonotype turned up many times. The chain is built from TRBV5-1 and TRBJ2-7; D gene unclear. The V end lost 0 bases, the J end lost 0 bases, and 10 bases lay between the germline ends. This CDR3 is built from 15 residues. Germline CDR1 reads SGHRS; CDR2 reads YFSETQ. Here the CDR3 reads CASSLGRQSSYEQYF. DNA for the CDR3: TGCGCCAGCAGCTTGGGACGGCAGAGCTCCTACGAGCAGTACTTC.

This clonotype was seen more than once but under ten times. The genes are TRBV29-1 and TRBJ1-1, with 7 bases aligning to TRBD1. In germline, CDR1 is SQVTM, CDR2 ANQGSEA. The junction had 8 bases not matched to a gene; V was cut back by 5 bases and J by 5 bases. The CDR3 covers 13 residues. This chain's CDR3 is CSVTTGVLTEAFF. CDR3 nucleotide sequence: TGCAGCGTTACCACAGGGGTTTTGACTGAAGCTTTCTTT.

This clonotype was found a few times. V gene TRBV5-6 combines with J gene TRBJ2-1; the D gene could be TRBD1 or TRBD2 (6 bases each). V gave up 4 bases and J gave up 3 bases, with 14 bases separating them. The CDR3 extends over 15 amino acids. CDR1 SGHDT and CDR2 YYEEEE come from the germline V gene. CDR3 coding DNA: TGTGCCAGCAGCGTGATGGGGGGCGTCTACAATGAGCAGTTCTTC. Translation: CASSVMGGVYNEQFF. Combining the CDR3 with reference TRBV5-6 and TRBJ2-1 gives the whole variable domain DAGVTQSPTHLIKTRGQQVTLRCSPKSGHDTVSWYQQALGQGPQFIFQYYEEEERQRGNFPDRFSGHQFPNYSSELNVNALLLGDSALYLCASSVMGGVYNEQFFGPGTRLTVL.

This clonotype was detected ten times or more. This chain links TRBV5-1 with TRBJ1-2; D is uncertain. The CDR3 consists of 13 residues. Trimming took off 3 bases at V and 8 bases at J, with 14 bases between the two ends. Germline-derived CDR1 and CDR2 are SGHRS and YFSETQ. CDR3 DNA: TGCGCCAGCAGCTCAGGCCCTGAGCGAGGCTACACCTTC. Amino acids: CASSSGPERGYTF.

This clonotype occurred many times. CDR3 bases: TGTGCCAGCGGGCCGACGGGACTAAGCAATCAGCCCCAGCATTTT. Translation gives CASGPTGLSNQPQHF. The chain joins TRBV6-2 or TRBV6-3 to TRBJ1-5, with a tentative D call TRBD1 (5 bases). V was pared by 8 bases and J by 1 base, with 15 bases between. The CDR3 runs to 15 residues. The germline CDR1 and CDR2 sequences are MNHEY and SVGEGT.

This clonotype has just a few counts. V gene TRBV6-2 or TRBV6-3 combines with J gene TRBJ2-5; D is undetermined. With 0 bases removed from V and 3 bases from J, the gap between germline ends came to 14 bases. There are 16 residues in the CDR3. CDR1 MNHEY and CDR2 SVGEGT come from the germline V gene. The CDR3 coding sequence is TGTGCCAGCAGTTACTCTATCGAGAGAAACAAAGAGACCCAGTACTTC. It specifies CASSYSIERNKETQYF.

The chain joins TRBV5-1 to TRBJ2-1, with 11 bases fitting TRBD2. Germline V gene lookup returns CDR1 SGHRS and CDR2 YFSETQ. The CDR3 spans 17 residues. J was trimmed by 5 bases and V by 2 bases; bases with no gene match: 9. The CDR3 loop reads CASSLNAGTSGNNEQFF. For the CDR3, the DNA is TGCGCCAGCAGCTTAAACGCCGGGACTAGCGGTAACAATGAGCAGTTCTTC.